The count of the clone carrying this T cell receptor beta chain is one. The junction had 10 bases not matched to a gene; V was cut back by 6 bases and J by 4 bases. CDR1 is KGHSH and CDR2 is LQKENI in the germline V gene. This CDR3 has 15 residues. This sample is part of a study of control samples from healthy donors and cancer patients. TCRdb's copy holds only in-frame clones and misses some; the assay was immunoSEQ multiplex PCR. The repertoire holds 100,000 or so clones, with more than 85% as singletons. The clonotype originates from a woman between 50 and 59 years old in good health. The sample taken for sequencing was blood. The V and J genes are TRBV18 and TRBJ1-2, with 8 bases that match TRBD1. In DNA, the CDR3 is TGTGCCAGCTCGCTGGGACAGGCGAACTCCTATGGCTACACCTTC. Encoded protein: CASSLGQANSYGYTF. The variable domain in full, with the rest retrieved from reference TRBV18 and TRBJ1-2, is NAGVMQNPRHLVRRRGQEARLRCSPMKGHSHVYWYRQLPEEGLKFMVYLQKENIIDESGMPKERFSAEFPKEGPSILRIQQVVRGDSAAYFCASSLGQANSYGYTFGSGTRLTVV.